These T cell receptor beta chains were read from a single sample in a study of T cells after yellow fever vaccination. TCRdb re-called the 5' RACE reads with MiXCR, one entry per CDR3 protein. This table holds some 240,000 distinct CDR3 sequences, 3.6% found once. The sample consisted of PBMCs, taken 15 days after the yellow fever booster vaccination. The receptors originated from a man younger than 35 who received the YFV17D yellow fever vaccine. The CDR3 runs from the conserved cysteine through the conserved F or W. The D gene is left open where the match is weak. The listing skips clone size in some rows; elsewhere it reads once, few, many or a size class.

v_call	clone_size	d_call	j_call	cdr3_aa	cdr3_nt
TRBV27	many	NA	TRBJ2-5	CASSFYGGGTQYF	TGTGCCAGCAGTTTTTACGGAGGAGGGACCCAGTACTTC
TRBV6-6	NA	TRBD1	TRBJ1-1	CASSYSGQMNTEAFF	TGTGCCAGCAGTTACTCGGGACAGATGAACACTGAAGCTTTCTTT
TRBV10-3	many	TRBD1	TRBJ2-1	CAISTGRGRHNEQFF	TGTGCCATCAGTACGGGAAGGGGGCGGCACAATGAGCAGTTCTTC
TRBV5-1	many	NA	TRBJ1-1	CASNLGWGGVTEAFF	TGCGCCAGCAACTTGGGATGGGGGGGCGTAACTGAAGCTTTCTTT
TRBV5-1	many	NA	TRBJ2-6	CASSLEVVPGANVLTF	TGCGCCAGCAGCTTGGAGGTCGTGCCTGGGGCCAACGTCCTGACTTTC
TRBV20-1	many	NA	TRBJ1-1	CSARDFGLNTEAFF	TGCAGTGCTAGAGATTTTGGCTTGAACACTGAAGCTTTCTTT
TRBV7-2	many	TRBD1	TRBJ1-2	CASSSDRRGGYTF	TGTGCCAGCAGCTCGGACAGGCGGGGCGGCTACACCTTC
TRBV20-1	many	TRBD1	TRBJ2-7	CSARDGTGSYEQYF	TGCAGTGCTAGAGATGGGACAGGATCCTACGAGCAGTACTTC
TRBV7-2	many	NA	TRBJ1-6	CASSWQGAYSPLHF	TGTGCCAGCAGCTGGCAGGGCGCGTATTCACCCCTCCACTTT
TRBV10-3	many	NA	TRBJ2-3	CAITGQLGSTDTQYF	TGTGCCATCACGGGCCAGTTGGGGAGCACAGATACGCAGTATTTT
TRBV19	NA	NA	TRBJ1-1	CASGVGMYTEAFF	TGTGCCTCGGGGGTGGGAATGTACACTGAAGCTTTCTTT
TRBV6-1	many	NA	TRBJ2-1	CASSEPLPGTAGDEQFF	TGTGCCAGCAGTGAACCACTTCCCGGGACAGCGGGAGATGAGCAGTTCTTC
TRBV5-1	many	NA	TRBJ1-1	CASSLVAGAQGTEAFF	TGCGCCAGCAGCTTGGTGGCGGGGGCGCAGGGCACTGAAGCTTTCTTT
TRBV11-2	many	NA	TRBJ2-7	CASSFISYEQYF	TGTGCCAGCAGCTTTATTAGCTACGAGCAGTACTTC
TRBV11-2	many	TRBD1	TRBJ2-2	CASSKTGQGSTGELFF	TGTGCCAGCAGCAAAACTGGACAGGGGAGCACCGGGGAGCTGTTTTTT
TRBV20-1	many	TRBD2	TRBJ2-7	CSARASGGHHTYEQYF	TGCAGTGCTAGAGCTAGCGGGGGGCACCATACCTACGAGCAGTACTTC
TRBV29-1	many	TRBD2	TRBJ2-1	CSVQGKRGGLNEQFF	TGCAGCGTCCAAGGGAAGCGGGGGGGCCTCAATGAGCAGTTCTTC
TRBV20-1	many	TRBD2	TRBJ2-1	CSARVAGVNEQFF	TGCAGTGCTAGGGTAGCGGGGGTAAATGAGCAGTTCTTC
TRBV2	many	NA	TRBJ2-7	CASQGTYEQYF	TGTGCCAGCCAGGGTACCTACGAGCAGTACTTC
TRBV19	NA	NA	TRBJ2-7	CASSIPGQGSIEQYF	TGTGCCAGTAGTATACCAGGCCAGGGTTCGATCGAGCAGTACTTC
TRBV7-7	NA	NA	TRBJ1-3	CASSEGPGTDSGNTIYF	TGTGCTAGCAGCGAAGGCCCAGGGACCGACTCTGGAAACACCATATATTTT
TRBV5-6	many	TRBD2	TRBJ2-3	CASSSTSGTDTQYF	TGTGCCAGCAGCTCAACTAGCGGAACAGATACGCAGTATTTT
TRBV7-2	many	TRBD2	TRBJ2-3	CASRPWTSGTDTQYF	TGTGCCAGCAGACCATGGACTAGCGGCACAGATACGCAGTATTTT
TRBV5-1	many	NA	TRBJ1-1	CASSGGGENTEAFF	TGCGCCAGCAGCGGAGGGGGAGAGAACACTGAAGCTTTCTTT
TRBV11-2	many	NA	TRBJ2-1	CASSFPEGIPYNEQFF	TGTGCCAGCAGCTTCCCCGAAGGAATCCCCTACAATGAGCAGTTCTTC
TRBV4-1	many	TRBD1	TRBJ1-6	CASSQLQGAANSPLHF	TGCGCCAGCAGCCAGCTACAGGGGGCGGCGAATTCACCCCTCCACTTT
TRBV7-2	many	TRBD1	TRBJ2-3	CASSKDRGTDTQYF	TGTGCCAGCAGCAAGGACAGGGGCACAGATACGCAGTATTTT
TRBV2	many	TRBD1	TRBJ1-2	CASSVPTGRHYGYTF	TGTGCCAGCAGTGTTCCGACAGGGCGACACTATGGCTACACCTTC
TRBV5-1	many	NA	TRBJ2-6	CASSLDPGRGRSGANVLTF	TGCGCCAGCAGCTTGGACCCCGGTAGGGGCCGCTCTGGGGCCAACGTCCTGACTTTC
TRBV9	many	NA	TRBJ2-1	CASSPPGGLSYNEQFF	TGTGCCAGCAGCCCGCCCGGGGGTTTGTCCTACAATGAGCAGTTCTTC
TRBV7-2	NA	NA	TRBJ1-5	CASSQGVRQPQHF	TGTGCCAGCAGTCAAGGGGTACGTCAGCCCCAGCATTTT
TRBV7-2	many	TRBD2	TRBJ2-4	CASSHSGGAKNIQYF	TGTGCCAGCAGTCACAGCGGGGGGGCCAAAAACATTCAGTACTTC
TRBV7-2	many	NA	TRBJ2-7	CASSLDAGGQYF	TGTGCCAGCAGCTTAGATGCCGGGGGGCAGTACTTC
TRBV4-3	many	NA	TRBJ1-1	CASSQVAYQGNPEAFF	TGCGCCAGCAGCCAAGTGGCGTATCAGGGTAACCCTGAAGCTTTCTTT
TRBV24-1	many	NA	TRBJ2-1	CATSDWGRNEQFF	TGTGCCACCAGTGATTGGGGAAGGAATGAGCAGTTCTTC
TRBV12-3/TRBV12-4	many	NA	TRBJ2-5	CASSLAGSSQETQYF	TGTGCCAGCAGTTTAGCGGGCAGTTCTCAAGAGACCCAGTACTTC
TRBV18	many	NA	TRBJ2-1	CASSPTIVSPSFDEQFF	TGTGCCAGCTCACCGACTATCGTTTCACCCTCGTTTGATGAGCAGTTCTTC
TRBV5-1	many	NA	TRBJ2-2	CASSLLGGEELFF	TGCGCCAGCAGCCTCCTAGGGGGGGAGGAGCTGTTTTTT
TRBV29-1	NA	NA	TRBJ2-4	CSVTPGAPVIQYF	TGCAGCGTAACCCCAGGGGCCCCGGTCATTCAGTACTTC
TRBV4-2	many	NA	TRBJ2-5	CASSQDRPGQETQYF	TGTGCCAGCAGCCAAGATCGTCCAGGACAAGAGACCCAGTACTTC
TRBV7-8	many	TRBD2	TRBJ2-1	CASSLEGGGPYNEQFF	TGTGCCAGCAGCTTAGAGGGCGGGGGGCCTTACAATGAGCAGTTCTTC
TRBV7-2	many	NA	TRBJ2-6	CASSTPPGATGANVLTF	TGTGCCAGCAGCACGCCCCCGGGGGCGACTGGGGCCAACGTCCTGACTTTC
TRBV6-5	many	NA	TRBJ1-5	CASSYSRWGGQPQHF	TGTGCCAGCAGTTACTCGCGGTGGGGAGGTCAGCCCCAGCATTTT
TRBV7-2	many	NA	TRBJ2-7	CASSLPLAQITYEQYF	TGTGCCAGCAGCTTACCCCTCGCTCAGATCACCTACGAGCAGTACTTC
TRBV28	many	NA	TRBJ2-1	CASKPGGALGGEQFF	TGTGCCAGTAAACCAGGGGGGGCTTTAGGCGGTGAGCAGTTCTTC
TRBV5-1	many	TRBD1	TRBJ2-3	CASSLGQGVGLRYF	TGCGCCAGCAGCTTAGGGCAGGGGGTAGGTCTTCGGTATTTT
TRBV5-4	many	TRBD2	TRBJ2-3	CASSLVAVVRGGAWDTQYF	TGTGCCAGCAGCTTAGTAGCGGTGGTGCGGGGGGGAGCATGGGATACGCAGTATTTT